Reported below is one T cell receptor (beta chain). The V segment lost 8 bases and the J segment 6 bases; nucleotides outside the gene matches: 15. This CDR3 contains 14 residues. CDR1 and CDR2 from the germline V gene are SQVTM and ANQGSEA. These data come from a study of blood T cell repertoires in COVID-19. Study-level background: Samples of COVID-19 (acute and convalescent) were obtained from the United States, Italy and Spain. Sample material is recorded as cDNA or gDNA derived from T cells, B-cell-depleted T cells, or PBMCs.

In the source study's methods: By means of reference gene primer amplification, nucleated cell counts were estimated. Assay used: immunoSEQ multiplex PCR; TCRdb lists only in-frame clones, some missing. V, J and clone size reflect that table, while D and trimming were determined from the DNA. This sample yields more than 100,000 clones, of which roughly 83% are seen a single time; 16% belongs to the top ten. Sequenced: peripheral blood. V gene TRBV29-1 combines with J gene TRBJ1-1; 7 bases fit TRBD1. The clonotype originates from a woman aged 50 to 60 with acute or convalescent COVID-19. Written as DNA, the CDR3 is TGCAGCATTAACAGGGGCCCAGCTGTCTCTGAAGCTTTCTTT. It translates to CSINRGPAVSEAFF.